A single sample gave rise to the 3 T cell receptor beta chains below, sequenced in a study of regulatory T cells in long-lasting Graves disease. Construction of the TCR beta libraries employed iRepertoire HTBI primers in conjunction with Arm-PCR of CDR3 regions. MiXCR, run by TCRdb on the multiplex PCR reads, gives a single entry per CDR3 protein. Counted here are 500,000 or so distinct CDR3 sequences, around 15% occurring once; the ten biggest clones make up 12%. Time point described: newly diagnosed GD, antithyroid drugs for less than 3 months. The TCR library was made from RNA that had been extracted from PBMCs in TRIzol. The data also belong to a second study, concerning T cells in Graves' hyperthyroidism and ophthalmopathy.

The sample was peripheral blood mononuclear cells (PBMCs), taken at new diagnosis, from a patient treated with antithyroid drugs. These receptors originate from a middle-aged man with Graves disease.

The chain links TRBV27 to TRBJ2-2; no firm D call. The germline V gene has CDR1 MNHEY and CDR2 SMNVEV (reference sequence). The germline V and J ends were trimmed by 3 bases and 0 bases, with 8 bases remaining between them. CDR3 size: 15 residues. CDR3 sequence (DNA): TGTGCCAGCAGTTTTGTTCGACCGAACACCGGGGAGCTGTTTTTT. This translates into CASSFVRPNTGELFF.

Concerning this clonotype itself: This may arise from a read error, as a much more abundant clone is one base away. This sequence joins TRBV30 and TRBJ2-7; D perhaps matches TRBD1 (5 bases). V was pared by 0 bases and J by 2 bases, with 5 bases between. Germline lookup yields CDR1 GTSNPN and CDR2 SVGIG (reference sequence). The CDR3 is 12 residues long. CDR3 nucleotide sequence: TGTGCCTGGAGTGTGACAGCCTACGAGCAGTACTTC. Protein sequence: CAWSVTAYEQYF.

The chain has TRBV28 and TRBJ2-1, with D maybe TRBD2 (6 bases). This CDR3 is built from 16 residues. V was trimmed by 6 bases and J by 2 bases, leaving 17 bases between them. Germline V CDR1 and CDR2: MDHEN, SYDVKM. CDR3 loop: CASSEEGTYTYNEQFF. CDR3 coding DNA: TGTGCCAGCAGCGAAGAGGGGACTTATACCTACAATGAGCAGTTCTTC.